This T cell receptor beta chain originates from a study of technical replicates of blood from a handful of donors. The V and J ends lost 3 bases and 7 bases respectively, with 13 bases between them. The CDR3 is made up of 14 amino acids. Germline CDR1 and CDR2: MNHEY and SMNVEV (reference sequence). Clones were sequenced by immunoSEQ multiplex PCR, and TCRdb holds only the in-frame ones, with some missing. The repertoire has approximately 73,000 clones, roughly 90% of them found once; the top ten carry 0.42%. The chain joins TRBV27 to TRBJ1-5, with TRBD1 as a possible D gene (5 bases). This clonotype was obtained from a human donor in good health. Sample: T cells isolated from PBMCs. The CDR3 DNA is TGTGCCAGCAGTTTCATTGCTAAGGGGCAGCCCCAGCATTTT. Its translation is CASSFIAKGQPQHF.